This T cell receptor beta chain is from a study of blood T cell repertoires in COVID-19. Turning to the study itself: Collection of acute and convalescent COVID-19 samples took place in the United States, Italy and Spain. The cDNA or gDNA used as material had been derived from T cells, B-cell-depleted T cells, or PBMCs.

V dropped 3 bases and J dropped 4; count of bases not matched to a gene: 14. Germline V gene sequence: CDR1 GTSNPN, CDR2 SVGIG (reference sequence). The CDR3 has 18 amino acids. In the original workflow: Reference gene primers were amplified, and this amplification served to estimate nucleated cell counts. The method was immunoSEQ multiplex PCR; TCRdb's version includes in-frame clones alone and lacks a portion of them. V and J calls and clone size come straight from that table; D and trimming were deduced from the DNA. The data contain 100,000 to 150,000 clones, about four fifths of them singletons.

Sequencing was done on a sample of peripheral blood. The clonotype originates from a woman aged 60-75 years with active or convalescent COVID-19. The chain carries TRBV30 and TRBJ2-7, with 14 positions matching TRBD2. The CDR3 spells CAWSGTSGSWKTRYEQYF. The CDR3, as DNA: TGTGCCTGGAGCGGGACTAGCGGGAGCTGGAAGACTAGATACGAGCAGTACTTC.